These 30 T cell receptor beta chains were sequenced from one sample in a study of response to subunit inactivated influenza vaccine. TCRdb used MiXCR to reprocess the RT-PCR reads, holding one entry per CDR3 protein. The sample lists about 190,000 distinct CDR3 sequences, over 13% occurring once. This specimen consisted of CD8+ T cells sorted from PBMCs, obtained more than 4 days after vaccination. These receptors were obtained from a man in his fifties who received an inactivated influenza vaccine.

The V gene is TRBV6-1, the J gene TRBJ1-4, with D possibly matching TRBD1 (5 bases). V dropped 6 bases and J dropped 5 bases, with 13 bases sitting between them. The germline CDR1 and CDR2 sequences are MNHNS and SASEGT. The CDR3 runs 14 residues. Written as DNA, the CDR3 is TGTGCCAGCAGGCCAATGGGGGGGAATGAAAAACTGTTTTTT. It translates to CASRPMGGNEKLFF.

The chain has TRBV12-3 or TRBV12-4 and TRBJ2-3, with D possibly being TRBD2 (6 bases). The CDR3 has 15 residues. V was trimmed by 4 bases and J by 9 bases, leaving 20 bases between them. The CDR3 DNA reads TGTGCCAGCAGTTCAGGATCAATAGCGCGGGAAACGCAGTATTTT. Its protein product is CASSSGSIARETQYF.

The chain uses TRBV7-9 and TRBJ2-5; 9 bases agree with TRBD1. CDR3 length: 15 residues. Germline CDR1 SEHNR, CDR2 FQNEAQ (reference sequence). Losses at the gene ends were 4 bases for V and 4 bases for J; bases not matched to a gene: 7. The CDR3 region is CASSSWTGEGETQYF. CDR3 sequence (DNA): TGTGCCAGCAGCTCCTGGACAGGGGAGGGAGAGACCCAGTACTTC.

This clonotype was counted between two and nine times. The chain has TRBV4-1 and TRBJ1-2, with a possible D match to TRBD1 (6 bases). The ends were cut back, 0 bases at V and 5 bases at J, with 13 bases in the middle. The CDR3 has 15 amino acids. Germline V CDR1 and CDR2: MGHRA, YSYEKL. The DNA for the CDR3 is TGCGCCAGCAGCCAAGACCCCGCAGGGGAATATGGCTACACCTTC. This gives the protein CASSQDPAGEYGYTF.

The chain links TRBV6-6 to TRBJ2-7; D is ambiguous. Germline CDR1 and CDR2: MNHNY and SVGAGI (reference sequence). This CDR3 contains 13 residues. Trimming shortened V by 4 bases and J by 1 base, and 8 bases separated the two germline ends. The chain's CDR3 is CASSFSSSYEQYF. DNA for the CDR3: TGTGCCAGCAGTTTTAGCAGTTCCTACGAGCAGTACTTC.

The gene calls are TRBV11-2 and TRBJ2-4; TRBD1 matches at 7 bases. Trimming cost V 3 bases and J 6 bases; bases outside gene matches: 2. The CDR3 runs to 13 residues. CDR1 SGHAT and CDR2 FQNNGV come from the germline V gene. The CDR3 loop is CASSFRQGNIQYF. The CDR3 nucleotides are TGTGCCAGCAGCTTTCGACAGGGAAACATTCAGTACTTC. Looking up the rest from reference TRBV11-2 and TRBJ2-4 gives the full variable domain: EAGVAQSPRYKIIEKRQSVAFWCNPISGHATLYWYQQILGQGPKLLIQFQNNGVVDDSQLPKDRFSAERLKGVDSTLKIQPAKLEDSAVYLCASSFRQGNIQYFGAGTRLSVL.

In this sample, this clonotype turned up many times. The chain couples TRBV5-1 to TRBJ1-1, with D perhaps matching TRBD1 (5 bases). Trimming took off 5 bases at V and 1 base at J, with 15 bases between the two ends. The CDR3 spans 15 residues. Germline assignment: CDR1 SGHRS and CDR2 YFSETQ. In DNA, the CDR3 is TGCGCCAGCAGTCTGGGACCGAAGGGGAACACTGAAGCTTTCTTT. It yields the protein CASSLGPKGNTEAFF.

This clonotype occurred a few times. The V and J genes are TRBV7-9 and TRBJ2-5; TRBD1 aligns across 7 bases. V lost 5 bases to trimming and J lost 5 bases; unmatched junction nucleotides: 8. Germline CDR1 is SEHNR and CDR2 is FQNEAQ (reference sequence). This CDR3 region has 14 residues. Here the CDR3 reads CASSHPGRGETQYF. As DNA, the CDR3 is TGTGCCAGCAGCCATCCTGGCAGGGGGGAGACCCAGTACTTC.

This clonotype was found a few times. V and J are TRBV12-3 or TRBV12-4 and TRBJ2-3; 10 bases match TRBD2. The CDR3 runs to 15 residues. The ends lost 5 bases at V and 1 base at J; junction bases unmatched: 3. CDR3 bases: TGTGCCAGCAGTCTCAGCGGGAGGGGCACAGATACGCAGTATTTT. Its protein is CASSLSGRGTDTQYF.

The chain recombines TRBV7-9 with TRBJ1-2, with TRBD1 as a possible D gene (6 bases). The CDR3 is made up of 14 amino acids. Germline CDR1 SEHNR, CDR2 FQNEAQ (reference sequence). V was trimmed by 4 bases and J by 4 bases, leaving 13 bases between them. The CDR3, as DNA: TGTGCCAGCAGCTATAAACAGGGCTTCTATGGCTACACCTTC. Protein sequence: CASSYKQGFYGYTF.

This clonotype was detected a few times. The rearrangement joins TRBV29-1 to TRBJ2-3, with a tentative D call TRBD1 (6 bases). Trimming took 3 bases from V and 0 from J, leaving 10 bases between them. CDR3 length: 14 residues. Germline CDR1 SQVTM, CDR2 ANQGSEA. The CDR3 is CSVDRDISTDTQYF. Written as DNA, the CDR3 is TGCAGCGTTGACAGGGACATTAGCACAGATACGCAGTATTTT.

This clonotype has more than one count but fewer than ten. The gene calls are TRBV20-1 and TRBJ2-3; D is uncertain. Per germline, CDR1 DFQATT and CDR2 SNEGSKA (reference sequence). Trimming left V 0 bases short and J 8 bases short, with 12 bases between. The CDR3 extends over 13 amino acids. CDR3 residues: CSARDPTASTQYF. The DNA for the CDR3 is TGCAGTGCTAGAGATCCAACCGCTAGTACGCAGTATTTT.

This clonotype has more than one count but fewer than ten. The chain has TRBV11-2 and TRBJ1-3; no clear D gene. Trimming took 5 bases from V and 0 from J, leaving 14 bases between them. Germline CDR1 is SGHAT and CDR2 is FQNNGV. The CDR3 covers 16 residues. The CDR3 coding sequence is TGTGCCAGCAGCCTCTGGACCACACACTCTGGAAACACCATATATTTT. It yields the protein CASSLWTTHSGNTIYF.

This clonotype has a handful of counts. The rearrangement joins TRBV24-1 to TRBJ2-1; either TRBD1 or TRBD2 may supply D (5 bases each). V lost 5 bases, J lost 2 bases, and 9 bases lay in between. There are 14 residues in the CDR3. Germline V gene sequence: CDR1 KGHDR, CDR2 SFDVKD. As DNA, the CDR3 is TGTGCCACCAGTGGGCAGGGACCCTACAATGAGCAGTTCTTC. Translating gives CATSGQGPYNEQFF.

This clonotype appeared a few times. The CDR3 region has the DNA TGTGCCAGCAGACCTAATGGGGTGGAGACCCAGTACTTC. Its protein product is CASRPNGVETQYF. The chain carries TRBV5-6 and TRBJ2-5; no firm D call. Germline CDR1 reads SGHDT; CDR2 reads YYEEEE. Trimming stripped 5 bases from V and 5 bases from J, with 13 bases between. The CDR3 loop spans 13 amino acids.

CDR3 in amino acids: CASSLTSGDTQYF. CDR3 DNA sequence: TGTGCCAGCAGTCTTACGTCCGGGGATACGCAGTATTTT. The V gene is TRBV7-2, the J gene TRBJ2-3; unclear D gene. CDR3 length: 13 residues. Germline V lookup: CDR1 SGHTA, CDR2 FQGNSA. Trimming cost V 6 bases and J 6 bases, with 13 bases left between them.

Ten or more counts support this clonotype. The J gene is TRBJ2-2, the V gene TRBV29-1; D unclear. Germline V gene sequence: CDR1 SQVTM, CDR2 ANQGSEA. This CDR3 spans 12 amino acids. Trimming took 4 bases from V and 4 from J, leaving 7 bases between them. The CDR3 region is CSVAGFTGELFF. CDR3 sequence (DNA): TGCAGCGTTGCCGGGTTCACCGGGGAGCTGTTTTTT.

This clonotype was seen only a few times. The DNA for the CDR3 is TGTGCCAGTAGTACTCCGTATAGCGGGCGCTCCTACGAGCAGTACTTC. This encodes CASSTPYSGRSYEQYF. This sequence joins TRBV19 and TRBJ2-7; 7 bases map to TRBD2. Germline V CDR1 and CDR2: LNHDA, SQIVND (reference sequence). The ends lost 4 bases at V and 0 bases at J; junction bases unmatched: 9. CDR3 length equals 16 residues.

Only a few counts were recorded for this clonotype. The chain employs TRBV29-1 and TRBJ2-1; tentative D call: TRBD1 (5 bases). CDR1 and CDR2 from the germline V gene are SQVTM and ANQGSEA. Trimming pared 3 bases from V and 12 bases from J, leaving 21 bases between. CDR3 length: 14 amino acids. As DNA, the CDR3 is TGCAGCGTTGAGGGGTTGACAGACCCTAGGGGGCAGTTCTTC. Translating it yields CSVEGLTDPRGQFF.

V gene TRBV5-5 combines with J gene TRBJ2-1; the D is unclear. With 2 bases removed from V and 5 bases from J, the gap between germline ends came to 5 bases. This CDR3 comprises 12 residues. Germline CDR1 SGHKS, CDR2 YYEKEE (reference sequence). The CDR3 nucleotides are TGTGCCAGCAGCTTAAGTCACAATGAGCAGTTCTTC. It is translated as CASSLSHNEQFF.

This clonotype showed up just a few times. CDR3 residues: CASSYGRKNEQFF. The CDR3, as DNA: TGTGCCAGCAGTTACGGTCGGAAGAATGAGCAGTTCTTC. J is TRBJ2-1 and V is TRBV6-2 or TRBV6-3; no definite D call. The germline V gene encodes CDR1 MNHEY and CDR2 SVGEGT. This CDR3 contains 13 residues. Trimming pared 2 bases from V and 7 bases from J, leaving 9 bases between.

Only a few counts were recorded for this clonotype. The J gene is TRBJ2-7, the V gene TRBV12-3 or TRBV12-4; 10 positions match TRBD2. The CDR3 runs to 16 residues. V lost 2 bases and J lost 5; bases outside the gene matches: 9. In DNA form, the CDR3 reads TGTGCCAGCAGTTTACTAGCGGGAGTTCTCCAGGACGAGCAGTACTTC. Its protein product is CASSLLAGVLQDEQYF.

This clonotype was detected only a few times. J is TRBJ2-7 and V is TRBV6-2 or TRBV6-3, with no clear D. The V gene's germline CDR1 is MNHEY and CDR2 SVGEGT. The CDR3 spans 15 residues. V was pared by 2 bases and J by 3 bases, with 14 bases between. The CDR3 protein is CASSYTGSGFYEQYF. The CDR3, as DNA: TGTGCCAGCAGTTACACCGGGTCCGGATTCTACGAGCAGTACTTC.

This clonotype was found a few times. This chain uses TRBV2 with TRBJ1-2; no clear D. CDR1 and CDR2 (germline): SNHLY, FYNNEI. V lost 6 bases to trimming and J lost 3 bases, with 5 bases between them. The CDR3 contains 11 residues. CDR3 coding DNA: TGTGCCAGCAGAAAAGACTATGGCTACACCTTC. Residues: CASRKDYGYTF.

This clonotype was counted between two and nine times. This rearrangement joins TRBV6-5 to TRBJ2-1; TRBD2 agrees at 10 bases. Germline V gives CDR1 MNHEY, CDR2 SVGAGI. CDR3 length equals 15 residues. With 0 bases clipped from V and 15 bases from J, the junction kept 11 bases outside the gene matches. CDR3 amino acids: CASSYSTSGRAPWFF. Written as DNA, the CDR3 is TGTGCCAGCAGTTACTCCACGAGCGGGAGGGCCCCCTGGTTCTTC.

This clonotype came up a few times. This sequence joins TRBV5-1 and TRBJ2-2, with 7 bases that match TRBD1. After removal of 0 bases from V and 6 bases from J, the junction contained 8 bases not matched to a gene. There are 16 residues in the CDR3. Germline V gives CDR1 SGHRS, CDR2 YFSETQ. CDR3 loop: CASSLEWDSNAGELFF. The CDR3 DNA is TGCGCCAGCAGCTTGGAATGGGACAGCAACGCCGGGGAGCTGTTTTTT.

This clonotype occurred a few times. This rearrangement joins TRBV12-3 or TRBV12-4 to TRBJ2-3; D not resolved. The CDR3 has 13 residues. Trimming pared 3 bases from V and 1 base from J, leaving 5 bases between. The CDR3 nucleotides read TGTGCCAGCAGTTTGGCTCGCACAGATACGCAGTATTTT. Translated, it gives CASSLARTDTQYF.

CDR3 amino acids: CASSYSAASELFF. Here the CDR3 DNA reads TGTGCCAGCAGTTACTCGGCCGCTTCGGAGCTGTTTTTT. The chain uses TRBV6-6 and TRBJ2-2; D is unresolved. CDR1 and CDR2 (germline): MNHNY, SVGAGI (reference sequence). V lost 0 bases and J lost 10, with 9 bases in between. The CDR3 spans 13 residues.

This clonotype came up many times. The J gene is TRBJ2-3, the V gene TRBV11-1; 8 bases map to TRBD2. This CDR3 comprises 18 residues. V was pared by 11 bases and J by 0 bases, with 19 bases of the junction left unmatched. Per the germline V gene, CDR1 is SGHAT and CDR2 is FQDESV (reference sequence). The CDR3 DNA sequence: TGTGCCGCCCCTCCCTCCCACGGGGGGGATACTAGCACAGATACGCAGTATTTT. The encoded protein is CAAPPSHGGDTSTDTQYF.

The V call is TRBV20-1, the J call TRBJ2-1, with a tentative D call TRBD1 (8 bases). The CDR3 is 14 amino acids. Germline loops: CDR1 DFQATT, CDR2 SNEGSKA (reference sequence). V dropped 5 bases and J dropped 8 bases, with 19 bases sitting between them. The CDR3 sequence: CSAGLQGGRYEQFF. In DNA form, the CDR3 reads TGCAGTGCTGGGTTACAGGGGGGGCGCTATGAGCAGTTCTTC.